This passage covers 26 T cell receptor beta chains from one sample sequenced in a study of cytomegalovirus exposure and HLA in healthy donors. The method was immunoSEQ multiplex PCR; TCRdb's version includes in-frame clones alone and lacks a portion of them. The sample holds under 60,000 clones, around 90% seen once. Sequencing was performed on PBMCs. The receptors were gathered from a woman aged 25 to 39 in good health and CMV-seronegative.

The rearrangement uses TRBV29-1 and TRBJ2-7, with a tentative D call TRBD2 (6 bases). The CDR3 contains 14 residues. Germline values: CDR1 SQVTM, CDR2 ANQGSEA. V was shortened by 6 bases and J by 2 bases, with 17 bases between the two germline ends. For the CDR3, the DNA is TGCAGCGTGGCCCGACTAGATAGGCCCTACGAGCAGTACTTC. Its translation is CSVARLDRPYEQYF.

The chain carries TRBV6-6 and TRBJ1-5; possible D gene TRBD1, 5 bases. The V and J ends lost 7 bases and 4 bases respectively, with 14 bases between them. The germline CDR1 and CDR2 sequences are MNHNY and SVGAGI (reference sequence). This CDR3 spans 14 amino acids. The CDR3 region is CASTNGGDNQPQHF. CDR3 coding DNA: TGTGCCAGCACCAATGGAGGGGATAATCAGCCCCAGCATTTT.

The gene calls are TRBV11-3 and TRBJ2-1; 7 bases are shared with TRBD1. The CDR3 totals 13 residues. Germline assignment: CDR1 SGHNT and CDR2 YENEEA. J was trimmed by 9 bases and V by 5 bases; bases with no gene match: 7. CDR3 coding DNA: TGTGCCAGCAGCCTCGACAGGGTTGGTGAGCAGTTCTTC. This gives the protein CASSLDRVGEQFF.

The V call is TRBV2, the J call TRBJ2-1; a weak D match, TRBD1 (6 bases). The germline CDR1 and CDR2 sequences are SNHLY and FYNNEI. The V end lost 6 bases, the J end lost 9 bases, and 12 bases lay between the germline ends. There are 12 residues in the CDR3. CDR3 loop: CASRQQGTEQFF. The CDR3 DNA reads as TGTGCCAGCAGGCAACAGGGAACTGAGCAGTTCTTC.

V is TRBV6-5 and J is TRBJ1-1, with a possible D match to TRBD1 (5 bases). The ends were cut back, 2 bases at V and 10 bases at J, with 17 bases in the middle. The CDR3 is 14 residues long. The germline V gene has CDR1 MNHEY and CDR2 SVGAGI. The CDR3 DNA sequence: TGTGCCAGCAGTTACCGCACCGGGGGTCCTATAGCTTTCTTT. Protein sequence: CASSYRTGGPIAFF.

The chain joins TRBV28 to TRBJ2-7, with D perhaps matching TRBD2 (5 bases). Between the trimmed V and J ends, which lost 1 base and 3 bases, there was a span of 13 bases. Germline values: CDR1 MDHEN, CDR2 SYDVKM. The CDR3 is 15 residues long. CDR3 residues: CASSLFGDAGYEQYF. Here the CDR3 DNA reads TGTGCCAGCAGTTTATTCGGGGATGCAGGCTACGAGCAGTACTTC.

The chain recombines TRBV5-6 with TRBJ1-1; D is ambiguous. Germline V gene data show CDR1 as SGHDT and CDR2 as YYEEEE. The CDR3 spans 14 residues. Between the trimmed V and J ends, which lost 7 bases and 9 bases, there was a span of 22 bases. This CDR3 is CASALWRGGPQAFF. Written as DNA, the CDR3 is TGTGCCAGCGCCTTATGGCGGGGAGGTCCACAAGCTTTCTTT. Full variable domain (missing parts from reference TRBV5-6 and TRBJ1-1): DAGVTQSPTHLIKTRGQQVTLRCSPKSGHDTVSWYQQALGQGPQFIFQYYEEEERQRGNFPDRFSGHQFPNYSSELNVNALLLGDSALYLCASALWRGGPQAFFGQGTRLTVV.

The chain recombines TRBV29-1 with TRBJ2-5, with TRBD1 identical over 8 bases. Trimming removed 8 bases from V and 5 bases from J; junction bases left unmatched: 7. The germline gives CDR1 SQVTM, CDR2 ANQGSEA. This CDR3 has 12 amino acids. In DNA, the CDR3 is TGCAGCAATTCAGGGGGCGGGGAGACCCAGTACTTC. Its protein product is CSNSGGGETQYF.

The chain couples TRBV7-2 to TRBJ2-3; 9 positions match TRBD1. With V trimmed by 4 bases and J by 6 bases, 11 bases remained unmatched. Per the germline V gene, CDR1 is SGHTA and CDR2 is FQGNSA. This CDR3 has 16 residues. CDR3 region: CASSSTGGGYRDTQYF. The CDR3 DNA reads as TGTGCCAGCAGCTCGACAGGGGGGGGGTATAGGGATACGCAGTATTTT.

The chain links TRBV11-2 to TRBJ1-1; possibly TRBD1 for D (5 bases). The V end was cut by 1 base, the J end by 0 bases, with 9 bases between. CDR3 size: 15 residues. Germline V CDR1 and CDR2: SGHAT, FQNNGV. The CDR3 nucleotides read TGTGCCAGCAGCTTAGCCGGCAGGGTGAACACTGAAGCTTTCTTT. It encodes CASSLAGRVNTEAFF.

The chain links TRBV6-6 to TRBJ2-1, with TRBD2 matching over 7 bases. The length of the CDR3 is 13 residues. The V and J ends lost 6 bases and 10 bases, in that order; junction bases with no gene match: 9. Per germline, CDR1 MNHNY and CDR2 SVGAGI (reference sequence). CDR3 bases: TGTGCCAGCAGCTCCTCGGGAGGTGGCGAGCAGTTCTTC. It yields the protein CASSSSGGGEQFF.

This rearrangement joins TRBV7-2 to TRBJ2-7, with 9 bases fitting TRBD1. Germline V gene lookup returns CDR1 SGHTA and CDR2 FQGNSA. This CDR3 has 15 residues. Losses at the gene ends were 3 bases for V and 3 bases for J; bases not matched to a gene: 6. The CDR3 DNA is TGTGCCAGCAGCTTGACAGGGGGTAGAAGCTACGAGCAGTACTTC. It yields the protein CASSLTGGRSYEQYF.

The chain recombines TRBV28 with TRBJ2-7, with D maybe TRBD2 (5 bases). Germline V gene data show CDR1 as MDHEN and CDR2 as SYDVKM. The CDR3 consists of 13 residues. Trimming cost V 7 bases and J 2 bases, with 12 bases left between them. CDR3 DNA sequence: TGTGCCAGCACTAGCCGTACACCCTACGAGCAGTACTTC. Encoded protein: CASTSRTPYEQYF.

The rearrangement uses TRBV27 and TRBJ2-7; unclear D gene. V lost 6 bases and J lost 0, with 15 bases in between. The CDR3 is 15 amino acids. The germline V gene has CDR1 MNHEY and CDR2 SMNVEV (reference sequence). The CDR3 reads CASRPITPSSYEQYF. The CDR3 coding sequence is TGTGCCAGCAGACCTATTACTCCTAGCTCCTACGAGCAGTACTTC.

The gene calls are TRBV28 and TRBJ2-1; D not certain. V lost 6 bases, J lost 12 bases, and 12 bases lay in between. CDR1 MDHEN and CDR2 SYDVKM come from the germline V gene. The CDR3 loop spans 11 amino acids. The CDR3 reads CASSPNTGQFF. CDR3 DNA sequence: TGTGCCAGCAGCCCCAATACGGGGCAGTTCTTC.

CDR3 in amino acids: CASSQRTETNYGYTF. The DNA for the CDR3 is TGCGCCAGCAGCCAGCGGACAGAAACTAACTATGGCTACACCTTC. J is TRBJ1-2 and V is TRBV4-3, with D possibly TRBD1 on 6 matching bases. Trimming removed 3 bases from V and 0 bases from J, with 11 bases in between. Germline CDR1 reads LGHNA; CDR2 reads YSLEER. The CDR3 contains 15 residues.

This rearrangement joins TRBV6-1 to TRBJ2-7, with 8 bases identical to TRBD1. V gave up 2 bases and J gave up 4 bases; unmatched junction bases: 7. Germline values: CDR1 MNHNS, CDR2 SASEGT. CDR3 size: 15 residues. For the CDR3, the DNA is TGTGCCAGCAGTGAACCCGGGACAGGCTCGTACGAGCAGTACTTC. Protein: CASSEPGTGSYEQYF.

For this clone: This specimen includes other DNA sequences encoding the same CDR3. This sequence joins TRBV5-1 and TRBJ1-1; unclear D gene. This CDR3 comprises 14 residues. CDR1 and CDR2 from the germline V gene are SGHRS and YFSETQ. Trimming removed 0 bases at V and 4 bases at J, with 10 bases between. This chain's CDR3 is CASSLVAGSTEAFF. The DNA of the CDR3 is TGCGCCAGCAGCTTGGTGGCAGGAAGCACTGAAGCTTTCTTT.

The chain carries TRBV7-8 and TRBJ2-2, with TRBD1 matching 9 bases. CDR1 is SGHVS and CDR2 is FQNEAQ in the germline V gene. Losses at the gene ends were 5 bases for V and 6 bases for J; bases not matched to a gene: 16. There are 18 residues in the CDR3. For the CDR3, the DNA is TGTGCCAGCAGCGCGAGGGCGGGACAGGGATTATCACCCGGGGAGCTGTTTTTT. This translates into CASSARAGQGLSPGELFF.

The chain has TRBV7-9 and TRBJ2-7; D is possibly TRBD1 (6 bases). CDR1 and CDR2 from the germline V gene are SEHNR and FQNEAQ (reference sequence). Trimming pared 0 bases from V and 2 bases from J, leaving 14 bases between. The CDR3 is 16 amino acids. The CDR3 sequence: CASSLAPGVNPYEQYF. CDR3 nucleotide sequence: TGTGCCAGCAGCTTAGCGCCAGGGGTAAATCCCTACGAGCAGTACTTC.

The chain employs TRBV5-1 and TRBJ2-1, with TRBD1 matching over 11 bases. V gave up 4 bases and J gave up 4 bases; unmatched junction bases: 4. This CDR3 has 15 amino acids. Germline-derived CDR1 and CDR2 are SGHRS and YFSETQ. CDR3 protein: CASSTGTGGYNEQFF. In DNA, the CDR3 is TGCGCCAGCAGCACCGGGACAGGGGGGTACAATGAGCAGTTCTTC.

The chain employs TRBV28 and TRBJ2-3; the match to TRBD2 covers 7 bases. V shed 2 bases and J 6 bases; nucleotides not matched to a gene: 2. CDR3 length: 13 residues. CDR1 and CDR2 from the germline V gene are MDHEN and SYDVKM. The CDR3 here is CASSLQLADTQYF. The CDR3, as DNA: TGTGCCAGCAGTTTACAACTAGCGGATACGCAGTATTTT.

The chain combines TRBV6-1 with TRBJ1-4; TRBD1 is a possible D gene (6 bases). The CDR3 runs 17 residues. V dropped 3 bases and J dropped 3 bases, with 17 bases sitting between them. Germline V lookup: CDR1 MNHNS, CDR2 SASEGT. The CDR3 coding sequence is TGTGCCAGCAGTGAGGGCGCGGGGGCTTACCCTAATGAAAAACTGTTTTTT. Protein sequence: CASSEGAGAYPNEKLFF.

The chain employs TRBV7-2 and TRBJ2-5; the D gene is possibly TRBD2 (6 bases). CDR1 SGHTA and CDR2 FQGNSA come from the germline V gene. V was cut by 10 bases and J by 6 bases, with 12 bases left in between. The CDR3 is made up of 11 amino acids. The CDR3 loop reads CATHGGKTQYF. In DNA form, the CDR3 reads TGTGCCACCCACGGGGGAAAGACCCAGTACTTC.

There are a few counts of this clone. The CDR3 spells CASSFGDRDNNEQFF. CDR3 bases: TGCGCCAGCAGCTTTGGGGACAGGGACAACAATGAGCAGTTCTTC. This chain uses TRBV5-1 with TRBJ2-1, with 9 bases identical to TRBD1. CDR1 and CDR2 from the germline V gene are SGHRS and YFSETQ. V shed 2 bases and J 5 bases; nucleotides not matched to a gene: 5. This CDR3 has 15 amino acids.

J is TRBJ2-1 and V is TRBV7-9, with D perhaps TRBD1 (6 bases). This CDR3 comprises 16 residues. In germline, CDR1 is SEHNR, CDR2 FQNEAQ (reference sequence). Deletions cut 4 bases from V and 7 bases from J, with 20 bases between. In nucleotides, the CDR3 is TGTGCCAGCAGCTCCTCTAGCTACAGGGCCCATAATGAGCAGTTCTTC. As protein: CASSSSSYRAHNEQFF.